A selection of T cell receptor beta chains follows, all from one sample in a study of somatic mutations in cytotoxic T cells in rheumatoid arthritis. The data were produced by immunoSEQ multiplex PCR, yet TCRdb's version contains in-frame clones alone and is incomplete. Of 20,000 or so clones listed, about four fifths are singletons. The specimen sequenced was CD8+ T cells sorted from blood. These receptors originate from a man aged 18-30 years with rheumatoid arthritis. Both conserved end residues are trimmed from each CDR3.

J gene	V gene	CDR3 protein
TRBJ2-5	TRBV6-4	ASSEGAGRGETQY
TRBJ1-5	TRBV5-6	ASSLGRYNQPQH
TRBJ1-5	TRBV6-1	ASSDSGQGGQPQH
TRBJ1-6	TRBV11-2	ASSLDWDRLNSPLH
TRBJ2-5	TRBV5-4	ASSFLGGSETQY
TRBJ2-1	TRBV30	AWSVRVRDRFNEQF
TRBJ1-5	TRBV7-9	ASTNGQGNQPQH
TRBJ2-7	TRBV6-1	ASSERVGRGYEQY
TRBJ1-6	TRBV4-1	ASSNRAAGNSPLH
TRBJ2-3	TRBV27	ANRTGIITDTQY
TRBJ1-1	TRBV13	ASSSARVDTEAF
TRBJ1-1	TRBV5-1	ASSPAGQGLSEAF
TRBJ2-5	TRBV6-5	ASSYPSETQY
TRBJ2-7	TRBV11-2	ASSLSLAGGTYEQY
TRBJ1-4	TRBV30	AWSVQGSTNEKLF
TRBJ2-7	TRBV7-2	ASSDRVSYEQY
TRBJ2-4	TRBV5-6	ASSLVLQATGIQY
TRBJ1-2	TRBV6-5	ASSPTVNYGYT
TRBJ2-7	TRBV7-6	ASSLGSGYTTYEQY
TRBJ2-5	TRBV28	ASYGGLQETQY
TRBJ2-7	TRBV4-1	ASSQIAGGFYEQY
TRBJ2-2	TRBV15	ATSKRTGELF
TRBJ2-2	TRBV5-5	ASSLGSGGGELF
TRBJ1-5	TRBV5-5	ASSFHHRSSNQPQH
TRBJ1-2	TRBV7-9	ASIHRDFDYGYT
TRBJ2-5	TRBV7-3	ASSLGGQTQETQY
TRBJ1-6	TRBV19	ASSTYSGSNSPLH
TRBJ2-3	TRBV7-2	ASSSRPRGSTDTQY
TRBJ2-2	TRBV30	VGDQRYTGELF
TRBJ2-3	TRBV9	ASRSGTGGSTDTQY
TRBJ1-2	TRBV28	ASSPLQGGNYGYT
TRBJ1-3	TRBV9	ASSVGGAGNTIY
TRBJ1-1	TRBV4-2	ASSQLGWGTEAF
TRBJ1-4	TRBV11-2	ASSLWGEKLF
TRBJ1-1	TRBV5-6	ASSLALEAF
TRBJ2-7	TRBV10-3	AITPDSSYEQY
TRBJ1-4	TRBV2	ASGSQGVGEKLF
TRBJ1-1	TRBV23-1	ASIPVEMNTEAF
TRBJ1-3	TRBV29-1	SVEDPPGGSGNTIY
TRBJ1-5	TRBV5-6	ASSFGPLSQPQH
TRBJ1-5	TRBV6-5	ASSFTWGSNQPQH
TRBJ2-2	TRBV27	VSRVDSSDTGELF
TRBJ1-1	TRBV9	ASGGLMNTEAF
TRBJ1-2	TRBV11-2	ASSLGLGYT
TRBJ2-7	TRBV28	AGSLGPRNSYEQY
TRBJ1-4	TRBV7-9	ASGKSRVDGEKLF
TRBJ1-4	TRBV4-3	ASSRTNTGGFEKLF
TRBJ2-7	TRBV11-1	AIRQGAEQY
TRBJ1-5	TRBV7-9	ASGPGQAGYSNQPQH
TRBJ2-2	TRBV15	ATRTDANTGELF
TRBJ1-6	TRBV7-9	ASSGRDRDSPLH
TRBJ2-1	TRBV11-2	ASSAGTSAVNEQF
TRBJ2-2	TRBV7-9	ASSTNRDSNTGELF
TRBJ2-2	TRBV21-1	ASSKTPRELF